The 25 T cell receptor beta chains below were found in one sample sequenced in a study of neoadjuvant nivolumab and ipilimumab in lung cancer. This table comes from immunoSEQ multiplex PCR, and its TCRdb copy is limited to in-frame clones, with some not included. The repertoire consists of approximately 5,000 clones, with 60% to 85% occurring once and the leading ten covering approximately 3%. The source was normal lung tissue adjacent to the tumor, collected after neoadjuvant nivolumab, alone or with ipilimumab, at or shortly before surgery. The receptor source for this set is an adult with non-small cell lung cancer. Some clones in this sample may be carry-over from other donors' samples.

This rearrangement joins TRBV5-6 to TRBJ2-7; D gene uncertain. V lost 4 bases, J lost 3 bases, and 8 bases lay in between. This CDR3 is 12 amino acids long. The germline V gene encodes CDR1 SGHDT and CDR2 YYEEEE. The CDR3 DNA sequence: TGTGCCAGCAGCAGTTCTATCTACGAGCAGTACTTC. Its protein product is CASSSSIYEQYF.

This CDR3 is CASSASTGTSMFGQFF. In DNA, the CDR3 is TGTGCCAGCAGTGCTTCGACCGGGACTAGTATGTTTGGGCAGTTCTTC. J is TRBJ2-1 and V is TRBV6-1; TRBD2 aligns across 8 bases. Germline lookup yields CDR1 MNHNS and CDR2 SASEGT. Trimming removed 4 bases from V and 12 bases from J; junction bases left unmatched: 17. CDR3 length equals 16 residues.

The chain recombines TRBV13 with TRBJ2-7; TRBD2 agrees at 11 bases. Germline V lookup: CDR1 PRHDT, CDR2 FYEKMQ (reference sequence). J gave up 0 bases and V 5 bases, and 3 bases lay outside the gene matches. The CDR3 spans 15 residues. The CDR3 loop reads CASSPGTSGSYEQYF. The DNA of the CDR3 is TGTGCCAGCAGCCCCGGGACTAGCGGCTCCTACGAGCAGTACTTC.

The chain combines TRBV6-5 with TRBJ2-7; D possibly corresponds to TRBD1 (6 bases). The CDR3 is made up of 14 amino acids. V dropped 4 bases and J dropped 0 bases, with 10 bases sitting between them. Germline CDR1 MNHEY, CDR2 SVGAGI. CDR3 nucleotide sequence: TGTGCCAGCAGTTCTTACAGGGCCTCCTACGAGCAGTACTTC. Protein sequence: CASSSYRASYEQYF.

The V and J genes are TRBV5-4 and TRBJ2-4; the match to TRBD1 covers 7 bases. The germline CDR1 and CDR2 sequences are SGHNT and YYREEE (reference sequence). The CDR3 is made up of 16 amino acids. V lost 0 bases and J lost 6; bases outside the gene matches: 9. The chain's CDR3 is CASSLEGQLRGNIQYF. DNA for the CDR3: TGTGCCAGCAGCTTGGAGGGACAGCTGAGGGGAAACATTCAGTACTTC.

V gene TRBV6-4 combines with J gene TRBJ2-4, with D possibly matching TRBD2 (5 bases). CDR3 length: 12 amino acids. Germline V CDR1 and CDR2: MRHNA, SNTAGT. V was shortened by 8 bases and J by 8 bases, with 13 bases between the two germline ends. CDR3: CASRTARDIQYF. In DNA, the CDR3 is TGTGCCAGCCGGACTGCTCGGGACATTCAGTACTTC.

This clone was seen a handful of times. This sequence joins TRBV7-2 and TRBJ2-1; TRBD2 matches at 7 bases. Trimming cost V 5 bases and J 0 bases; bases outside gene matches: 13. This CDR3 contains 18 residues. The germline V gene encodes CDR1 SGHTA and CDR2 FQGNSA. The CDR3 is CASSILPGLRTSYNEQFF. CDR3 in DNA: TGTGCCAGCAGCATCCTACCGGGACTACGAACCTCCTACAATGAGCAGTTCTTC.

The rearrangement joins TRBV7-9 to TRBJ2-5; 7 bases align to TRBD2. This CDR3 is built from 15 residues. Germline lookup yields CDR1 SEHNR and CDR2 FQNEAQ (reference sequence). The trim removed 4 bases at V and 2 bases at J, leaving 7 bases unmatched. In DNA, the CDR3 is TGTGCCAGCAGCTCCGAGGGACTACTGCAAGAGACCCAGTACTTC. Translated: CASSSEGLLQETQYF.

J is TRBJ1-4 and V is TRBV6-9; D may be TRBD1 (7 bases). The DNA end is a closer match to TRBJ2-2, so the J assignment may be wrong. The CDR3 is 14 amino acids. Looked up from germline, CDR1 is MNHGY and CDR2 is SVAAGI. The CDR3 nucleotides read TGTGCCAGCAGTTATCGACAGGGAGGAACGGAGCTGTTTTTT. It codes for CASSYRQGGTELFF.

The J gene is TRBJ2-1, the V gene TRBV30; 11 nucleotides line up with TRBD2. The CDR3 totals 13 residues. The germline V gene encodes CDR1 GTSNPN and CDR2 SVGIG (reference sequence). The CDR3 nucleotides are TGTGCATCCACTAGCGGGAGTTTCCTAGAGCAGTTCTTC. Amino acids: CASTSGSFLEQFF.

V gene TRBV6-5 combines with J gene TRBJ2-1, with D unresolved. CDR3 length equals 12 residues. Germline V gene sequence: CDR1 MNHEY, CDR2 SVGAGI. Trimming took off 5 bases at V and 0 bases at J, with 2 bases between the two ends. CDR3 nucleotides: TGTGCCAGCAGTATCTCCTACAATGAGCAGTTCTTC. Its translation is CASSISYNEQFF.

J is TRBJ2-7 and V is TRBV5-4; D may be TRBD1 or TRBD2 (5 bases each). V lost 2 bases and J 2 bases, leaving 11 bases between the germline ends. The CDR3 covers 14 residues. Germline V gene sequence: CDR1 SGHNT, CDR2 YYREEE (reference sequence). This CDR3 is CASSFGGRAYEQYF. The CDR3 DNA sequence: TGTGCCAGCAGCTTTGGGGGTAGGGCCTACGAGCAGTACTTC.

V gene TRBV7-4 combines with J gene TRBJ1-1, with 7 bases lining up with TRBD1. Looked up from germline, CDR1 is SGHVT and CDR2 is SQSDAQ. V shed 3 bases and J 11 bases; nucleotides not matched to a gene: 18. CDR3 length: 16 amino acids. The CDR3, as DNA: TGTGCCAGCAGCTTGAGTTCGAAGGGGGCTCATCTCTGCGCTTTCTTT. Its translation is CASSLSSKGAHLCAFF. Filled out from reference TRBV7-4 and TRBJ1-1, the complete variable domain reads GAGVSQSPRYKVAKRGRDVALRCDSISGHVTLYWYRQTLGQGSEVLTYSQSDAQRDKSGRPSGRFSAERPERSVSTLKIQRTEQGDSAVYLCASSLSSKGAHLCAFFGQGTRLTVV.

In this sample, this clone turned up a few times. The gene calls are TRBV5-6 and TRBJ2-7; no clear D gene. V shed 4 bases and J shed 5 bases, with 13 bases lying between them. CDR3 length: 13 amino acids. CDR1 and CDR2 from the germline V gene are SGHDT and YYEEEE. DNA for the CDR3: TGTGCCAGCAGCGGGTACACTGCGCACGAGCAGTACTTC. Its protein is CASSGYTAHEQYF.

The chain carries TRBV7-8 and TRBJ1-5; a possible D gene is TRBD1 (5 bases). Per the germline V gene, CDR1 is SGHVS and CDR2 is FQNEAQ. This CDR3 comprises 14 residues. Trimming shortened V by 1 base and J by 1 base, and 5 bases separated the two germline ends. CDR3 nucleotide sequence: TGTGCCAGCAGCTTAGAGGGGAGCAATCAGCCCCAGCATTTT. Translating gives CASSLEGSNQPQHF.

This chain uses TRBV2 with TRBJ1-1, with D perhaps matching TRBD1 (6 bases). This CDR3 is built from 12 residues. CDR1 is SNHLY and CDR2 is FYNNEI in the germline V gene. V dropped 11 bases and J dropped 6 bases, with 16 bases sitting between them. CDR3 nucleotide sequence: TGTGCCGCTTTCGGGGGCCGGTCTGAAGCTTTCTTT. Its translation: CAAFGGRSEAFF.

J is TRBJ2-1 and V is TRBV6-5; no clear D gene. The V end lost 5 bases, the J end lost 11 bases, and 13 bases lay between the germline ends. The CDR3 spans 12 residues. CDR1 and CDR2 from the germline V gene are MNHEY and SVGAGI. The CDR3 nucleotides are TGTGCCAGCAGTGGGTGGGAAGGGCAGCAGTTCTTC. It codes for CASSGWEGQQFF.

The chain couples TRBV2 to TRBJ2-7; TRBD2 is a possible D gene (5 bases). From germline, CDR1 is SNHLY and CDR2 FYNNEI. The CDR3 contains 13 residues. Deletions cut 9 bases from V and 4 bases from J, with 16 bases between. CDR3 region: CASNKNGEYEQYF. CDR3 in DNA: TGTGCCAGTAATAAAAACGGGGAGTACGAGCAGTACTTC.

V usage is TRBV4-3 and J usage is TRBJ2-2; no clear D. Germline CDR1 and CDR2: LGHNA and YSLEER. Trimming removed 0 bases from V and 1 base from J, with 9 bases in between. The CDR3 is made up of 16 amino acids. In DNA, the CDR3 is TGCGCCAGCAGCCAAGATCTCCTAGGGAACACCGGGGAGCTGTTTTTT. The encoded protein is CASSQDLLGNTGELFF.

The V and J genes are TRBV19 and TRBJ1-1; a possible D gene is TRBD1 (6 bases). This CDR3 spans 15 amino acids. V dropped 3 bases and J dropped 1 base, with 12 bases sitting between them. Germline CDR1 reads LNHDA; CDR2 reads SQIVND (reference sequence). The CDR3 sequence is CASSIRQAGNTEAFF. The DNA for the CDR3 is TGTGCCAGTAGTATCCGACAGGCGGGGAACACTGAAGCTTTCTTT. The full variable domain, with the rest looked up from reference TRBV19 and TRBJ1-1, is DGGITQSPKYLFRKEGQNVTLSCEQNLNHDAMYWYRQDPGQGLRLIYYSQIVNDFQKGDIAEGYSVSREKKESFPLTVTSAQKNPTAFYLCASSIRQAGNTEAFFGQGTRLTVV.

The rearrangement uses TRBV6-6 and TRBJ2-3; D is unclear. CDR3 length: 16 residues. From germline, CDR1 is MNHNY and CDR2 SVGAGI (reference sequence). V was shortened by 4 bases and J by 0 bases, with 14 bases between the two germline ends. The DNA for the CDR3 is TGTGCCAGCAGTTGGTCCGGCAGACCTAGCACAGATACGCAGTATTTT. Its translation: CASSWSGRPSTDTQYF.

This clone has more than one count but fewer than ten. The genes are TRBV15 and TRBJ1-2; TRBD1 might be the D (5 bases). Trimming stripped 0 bases from V and 7 bases from J, with 12 bases between. The CDR3 contains 14 residues. Germline-derived CDR1 and CDR2 are LNHNV and YYDKDF (reference sequence). The CDR3 nucleotides read TGTGCCACCAGCAGAGATACACAGGCGGTTGGCTACACCTTC. This codes for CATSRDTQAVGYTF.

The chain links TRBV5-5 to TRBJ2-7; tentatively, D is TRBD1 (5 bases). V gave up 0 bases and J gave up 7 bases, with 11 bases separating them. The CDR3 runs 13 residues. CDR1 and CDR2 (germline): SGHKS, YYEKEE (reference sequence). In nucleotides, the CDR3 is TGTGCCAGCAGCTTGGAAACAGGATTTGAGCAGTACTTC. Its translation is CASSLETGFEQYF.

This clone was seen a single time. The genes are TRBV7-6 and TRBJ2-3; D not resolved. The CDR3 spans 13 residues. CDR1 is SGHVS, CDR2 FNYEAQ, per germline. The V gene lost 1 base and the J gene lost 6 bases, with 8 bases spanning the gap. The CDR3 DNA reads as TGTGCCAGCAGCTTAGTGGCGAGGGATACGCAGTATTTT. It translates to CASSLVARDTQYF.

V usage is TRBV11-2 and J usage is TRBJ1-5; D unresolved. The V end lost 1 base, the J end lost 5 bases, and 6 bases lay between the germline ends. Germline loops: CDR1 SGHAT, CDR2 FQNNGV. This CDR3 region has 13 residues. CDR3 bases: TGTGCCAGCAGCTTAGTTAAAGATCAGCCCCAGCATTTT. The encoded protein is CASSLVKDQPQHF.